This T cell receptor beta chain was sequenced for a study of cytomegalovirus exposure and HLA in healthy donors. Study results and caveats: Three chains linked to CMV were shown in vitro to be specific for CMV antigens. The study flagged around 160 TCR beta chains as cytomegalovirus-associated. For cytomegalovirus status, the classifier reportedly gave diagnoses with high specificity and sensitivity.

Clones were read by immunoSEQ multiplex PCR, and TCRdb kept only the in-frame ones, dropping some. The sample yields some 100,000 clones, approximately 88% seen once. This CDR3 is 12 amino acids long. CDR1 is MNHNY, CDR2 SVGAGI, per germline (reference sequence). J lost 5 bases, V lost 6 bases, and 3 bases had no gene match. A remark on this clone: Antigen: not known.

Sequencing was performed on PBMCs. The gene calls are TRBV6-6 and TRBJ1-2, with TRBD1 identical over 7 bases. The sequence came from a young man in good health and CMV-seronegative. The DNA for the CDR3 is TGTGCCAGCAGGCCAGGGGGGTATGGCTACACCTTC. This encodes CASRPGGYGYTF.